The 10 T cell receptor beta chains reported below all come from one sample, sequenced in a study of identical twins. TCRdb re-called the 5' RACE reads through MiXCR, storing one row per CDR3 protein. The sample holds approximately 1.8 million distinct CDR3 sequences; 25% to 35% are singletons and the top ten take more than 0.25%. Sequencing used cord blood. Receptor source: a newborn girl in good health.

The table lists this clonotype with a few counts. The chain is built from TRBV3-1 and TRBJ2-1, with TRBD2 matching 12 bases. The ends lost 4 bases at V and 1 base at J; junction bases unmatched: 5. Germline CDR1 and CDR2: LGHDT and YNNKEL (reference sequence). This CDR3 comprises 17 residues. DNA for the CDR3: TGTGCCAGCAGCCGCGGACTAGCGGGAATTTCCTACAATGAGCAGTTCTTC. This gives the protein CASSRGLAGISYNEQFF.

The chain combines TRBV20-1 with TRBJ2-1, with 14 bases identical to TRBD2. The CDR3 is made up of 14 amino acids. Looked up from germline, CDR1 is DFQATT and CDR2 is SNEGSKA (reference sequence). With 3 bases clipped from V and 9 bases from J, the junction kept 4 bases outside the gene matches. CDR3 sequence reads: CSARTSGRVSEQFF. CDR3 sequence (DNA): TGCAGTGCTAGGACTAGCGGGAGGGTGAGTGAGCAGTTCTTC.

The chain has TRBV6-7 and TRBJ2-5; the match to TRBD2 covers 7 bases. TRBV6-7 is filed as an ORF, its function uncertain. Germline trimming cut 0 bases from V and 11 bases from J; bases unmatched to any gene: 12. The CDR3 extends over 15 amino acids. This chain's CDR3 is CASSYSMGGTYGQYF. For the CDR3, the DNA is TGTGCCAGCAGTTACTCGATGGGGGGGACCTACGGGCAGTACTTC.

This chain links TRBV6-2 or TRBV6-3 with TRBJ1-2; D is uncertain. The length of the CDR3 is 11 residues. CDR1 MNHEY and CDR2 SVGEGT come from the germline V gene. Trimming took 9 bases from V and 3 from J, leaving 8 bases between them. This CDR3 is CASQDYYGYTF. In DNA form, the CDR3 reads TGTGCCAGTCAGGACTACTATGGCTACACCTTC.

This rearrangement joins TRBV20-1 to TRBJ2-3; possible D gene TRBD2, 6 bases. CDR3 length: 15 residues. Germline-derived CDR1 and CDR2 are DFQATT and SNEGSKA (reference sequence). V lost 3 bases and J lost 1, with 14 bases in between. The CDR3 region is CSASRRESGTDTQYF. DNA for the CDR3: TGCAGTGCTAGCAGGAGGGAGTCGGGCACAGATACGCAGTATTTT.

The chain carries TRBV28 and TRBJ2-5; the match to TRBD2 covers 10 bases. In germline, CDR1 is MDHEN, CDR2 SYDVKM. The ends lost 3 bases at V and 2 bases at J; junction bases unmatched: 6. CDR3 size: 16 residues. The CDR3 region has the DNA TGTGCCAGCAGTTTCCCCGGACTAGCGGAACAAGAGACCCAGTACTTC. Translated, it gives CASSFPGLAEQETQYF.

For the CDR3, the DNA is TGCGCCAGCAGCCCGACAGGGGCCTCCGAAAATTCACCCCTCCACTTT. It encodes CASSPTGASENSPLHF. This chain connects TRBV4-1 to TRBJ1-6, with 8 bases lining up with TRBD1. Germline-derived CDR1 and CDR2 are MGHRA and YSYEKL. The CDR3 contains 16 residues. After removal of 4 bases from V and 7 bases from J, the junction contained 9 bases not matched to a gene.

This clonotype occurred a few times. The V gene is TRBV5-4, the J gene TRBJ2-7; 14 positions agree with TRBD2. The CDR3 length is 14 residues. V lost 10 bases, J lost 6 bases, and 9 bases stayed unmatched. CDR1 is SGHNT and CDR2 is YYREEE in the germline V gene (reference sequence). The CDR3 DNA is TGTGCCGCCACCGGGACTAGCGGGAGTGGCGAGCAGTACTTC. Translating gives CAATGTSGSGEQYF.

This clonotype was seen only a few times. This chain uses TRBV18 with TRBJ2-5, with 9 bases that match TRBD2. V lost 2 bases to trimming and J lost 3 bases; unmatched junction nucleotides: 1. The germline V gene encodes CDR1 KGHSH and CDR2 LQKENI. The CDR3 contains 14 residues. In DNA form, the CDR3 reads TGTGCCAGCTCACCAATAGCGGGGGAAGAGACCCAGTACTTC. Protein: CASSPIAGEETQYF.

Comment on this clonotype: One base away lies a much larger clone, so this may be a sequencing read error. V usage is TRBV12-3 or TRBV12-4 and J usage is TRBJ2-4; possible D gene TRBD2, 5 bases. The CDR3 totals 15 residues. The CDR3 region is CASSLEALAKSIQYF. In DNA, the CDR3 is TGTGCCAGCAGTTTAGAGGCCCTAGCCAAAAGCATTCAGTACTTC.